The next 23 T cell receptor beta chains were all read from a single sample in a study of long-term antiretroviral therapy in people with HIV. The libraries were made with immunoSEQ v3.0 at survey level. TCRdb's table, derived via immunoSEQ multiplex PCR, lists solely in-frame clones and lacks some. The sample consists of 7,000 to 9,000 clones, around three quarters of them appearing once. The starting material was unsorted PBMCs, obtained 0.6 years before starting antiretroviral therapy. Receptors originate from a man aged 40-49 years with HIV.

This clone was counted between two and nine times. This chain joins TRBV5-1 and TRBJ1-1; a possible D gene is TRBD1 (6 bases). This CDR3 contains 13 residues. V was cut by 5 bases and J by 2 bases, with 10 bases left in between. Germline V gene lookup returns CDR1 SGHRS and CDR2 YFSETQ. The CDR3 coding sequence is TGCGCCAGCAGAGGGGGGTCAAACACTGAAGCTTTCTTT. Protein sequence: CASRGGSNTEAFF.

The V gene is TRBV5-1, the J gene TRBJ2-3; weak D call: TRBD1 (6 bases). Germline CDR1 and CDR2: SGHRS and YFSETQ. Between the trimmed V and J ends, which lost 4 bases and 1 base, there was a span of 19 bases. This CDR3 is built from 17 residues. The CDR3, as DNA: TGCGCCAGCAGCCCGGGAAGGGGGTCGGTCGGCACAGATACGCAGTATTTT. Encoded protein: CASSPGRGSVGTDTQYF.

With regard to this clone: Other DNA sequences within the sample encode an identical CDR3. This chain links TRBV5-5 with TRBJ1-2; D possibly corresponds to TRBD1 (6 bases). CDR1 and CDR2 (germline): SGHKS, YYEKEE (reference sequence). This CDR3 has 15 residues. Trimming shortened V by 0 bases and J by 1 base, and 10 bases separated the two germline ends. CDR3 DNA sequence: TGTGCCAGCAGCTTGGCGGGACACAGTAACTATGGCTACACCTTC. Protein product: CASSLAGHSNYGYTF.

The chain joins TRBV29-1 to TRBJ2-4; weak D call: TRBD1 (6 bases). CDR3 length: 14 residues. CDR1 is SQVTM, CDR2 ANQGSEA, per germline. V gave up 4 bases and J gave up 8 bases, with 18 bases separating them. CDR3 in DNA: TGCAGCGTTGTAGAATTACAGGGTGGGGACATTCAGTACTTC. Protein product: CSVVELQGGDIQYF.

J is TRBJ2-7 and V is TRBV30; D is possibly TRBD2 (5 bases). There are 14 residues in the CDR3. Trimming took 2 bases from V and 0 from J, leaving 11 bases between them. The V gene's germline CDR1 is GTSNPN and CDR2 SVGIG (reference sequence). The CDR3 bases are TGTGCCTGGAGTAGCGGAGTTGGCTCCTACGAGCAGTACTTC. It codes for CAWSSGVGSYEQYF.

The chain joins TRBV18 to TRBJ1-1; D is undetermined. Trimming left V 1 base short and J 6 bases short, with 15 bases between. This CDR3 comprises 15 residues. Per the germline V gene, CDR1 is KGHSH and CDR2 is LQKENI. The CDR3 is CASSPLASTAPEAFF. In DNA form, the CDR3 reads TGTGCCAGCTCACCACTAGCATCTACGGCCCCTGAAGCTTTCTTT.

The chain links TRBV5-5 to TRBJ1-4, with 8 positions matching TRBD1. Germline V gene data show CDR1 as SGHKS and CDR2 as YYEKEE (reference sequence). V lost 0 bases and J lost 4; bases outside the gene matches: 2. The CDR3 runs 15 residues. This CDR3 reads CASSLGGQVNEKLFF. As DNA, the CDR3 is TGTGCCAGCAGCTTGGGGGGACAGGTTAATGAAAAACTGTTTTTT.

The chain employs TRBV6-6 and TRBJ1-2; D is unresolved. Germline CDR1 MNHNY, CDR2 SVGAGI (reference sequence). There are 15 residues in the CDR3. Trimming took 5 bases from V and 8 from J, leaving 21 bases between them. The CDR3 DNA follows: TGTGCCAGCAGTCCCCCCCAGACCCGCCTCACAGGCTACACCTTC. As protein: CASSPPQTRLTGYTF.

This chain links TRBV19 with TRBJ1-5; no clear D gene. This CDR3 is built from 15 residues. V lost 4 bases, J lost 0 bases, and 10 bases lay in between. The germline gives CDR1 LNHDA, CDR2 SQIVND (reference sequence). CDR3 in amino acids: CASSTRTDSNQPQHF. The CDR3 nucleotides are TGTGCCAGTAGTACCCGGACGGATAGCAATCAGCCCCAGCATTTT.

This chain links TRBV5-1 with TRBJ2-3, with D perhaps matching TRBD1 (7 bases). This CDR3 has 16 residues. Germline CDR1 and CDR2: SGHRS and YFSETQ. The V end was cut by 6 bases, the J end by 3 bases, with 20 bases between. CDR3 residues: CASKYVRPGGTDTQYF. The CDR3 bases are TGCGCCAGCAAATACGTTAGGCCAGGGGGGACAGATACGCAGTATTTT.

The V gene is TRBV18, the J gene TRBJ1-4; no firm D call. The CDR3 runs 13 residues. The V gene's germline CDR1 is KGHSH and CDR2 LQKENI. The V end lost 2 bases, the J end lost 4 bases, and 5 bases lay between the germline ends. In nucleotides, the CDR3 is TGTGCCAGCTCACCAGGGCATAATGAAAAACTGTTTTTT. This encodes CASSPGHNEKLFF.

The V call is TRBV28, the J call TRBJ1-1, with D unresolved. Trimming took off 1 base at V and 7 bases at J, with 10 bases between the two ends. CDR1 and CDR2 from the germline V gene are MDHEN and SYDVKM. The CDR3 contains 13 residues. This chain's CDR3 is CASSLSGHGEAFF. In DNA form, the CDR3 reads TGTGCCAGCAGTTTATCAGGTCACGGTGAAGCTTTCTTT.

This clone appeared a single time. The chain combines TRBV30 with TRBJ2-7; TRBD2 might be the D (5 bases). The CDR3 spans 13 residues. Germline V gives CDR1 GTSNPN, CDR2 SVGIG (reference sequence). The germline V and J ends were trimmed by 1 base and 2 bases, with 9 bases remaining between them. The CDR3 region is CAWSDGITYEQYF. The CDR3 DNA reads as TGTGCCTGGAGTGACGGGATCACCTACGAGCAGTACTTC.

The chain links TRBV5-6 to TRBJ1-1; D is unresolved. The CDR3 covers 16 residues. Deletions cut 1 base from V and 2 bases from J, with 15 bases between. CDR1 and CDR2 from the germline V gene are SGHDT and YYEEEE. The CDR3 reads CASSLSSKRTNTEAFF. Written as DNA, the CDR3 is TGTGCCAGCAGCTTGAGTTCGAAACGCACAAACACTGAAGCTTTCTTT.

The J gene is TRBJ2-6, the V gene TRBV2; no clear D. CDR3 length equals 15 residues. Germline CDR1 reads SNHLY; CDR2 reads FYNNEI. V was cut by 7 bases and J by 0 bases, with 10 bases left in between. In DNA, the CDR3 is TGTGCCAGCAAGCGTTCCGGCTCTGGGGCCAACGTCCTGACTTTC. This sequence encodes CASKRSGSGANVLTF.

The V gene is TRBV6-1, the J gene TRBJ1-5; no definite D call. This CDR3 spans 16 amino acids. Per germline, CDR1 MNHNS and CDR2 SASEGT. The V gene lost 2 bases and the J gene lost 0 bases, with 11 bases spanning the gap. The CDR3 nucleotides are TGTGCCAGCAGTGAATTCGACCATTATAGCAATCAGCCCCAGCATTTT. This gives the protein CASSEFDHYSNQPQHF.

This clone was seen a few times. The rearrangement uses TRBV7-8 and TRBJ1-2; perhaps TRBD1 as D (6 bases). This CDR3 contains 14 residues. Trimming cost V 5 bases and J 7 bases, with 17 bases left between them. Germline CDR1 SGHVS, CDR2 FQNEAQ. CDR3 loop: CASSLDSGGGGYTF. CDR3 in DNA: TGTGCCAGCAGCCTCGACAGTGGGGGCGGTGGCTACACCTTC.

The genes are TRBV6-5 and TRBJ2-7, with no clear D. V lost 4 bases and J 3 bases, leaving 10 bases between the germline ends. The CDR3 length is 13 residues. CDR1 and CDR2 from the germline V gene are MNHEY and SVGAGI. CDR3 in DNA: TGTGCCAGCAGTTCCGGACGGATCTACGAGCAGTACTTC. Protein product: CASSSGRIYEQYF.

This clone was found once. The gene calls are TRBV18 and TRBJ2-7; D gene unclear. Germline CDR1 reads KGHSH; CDR2 reads LQKENI. This CDR3 is 15 amino acids long. Trimming pared 2 bases from V and 2 bases from J, leaving 13 bases between. The DNA of the CDR3 is TGTGCCAGCTCACCAGACCTGACGGGTACCTACGAGCAGTACTTC. This encodes CASSPDLTGTYEQYF.

In this sample, this clone turned up a few times. V usage is TRBV7-8 and J usage is TRBJ1-2; TRBD1 agrees at 7 bases. The CDR3 sequence is 15 residues long. With V trimmed by 1 base and J by 4 bases, 6 bases remained unmatched. The V gene's germline CDR1 is SGHVS and CDR2 FQNEAQ. The CDR3 DNA reads TGTGCCAGCAGCTTAGTAGGGGGCAGTAGCTATGGCTACACCTTC. Translation: CASSLVGGSSYGYTF.

This sequence joins TRBV30 and TRBJ1-5; possible D gene TRBD1, 6 bases. Germline V gene lookup returns CDR1 GTSNPN and CDR2 SVGIG (reference sequence). V dropped 2 bases and J dropped 0 bases, with 11 bases sitting between them. There are 15 residues in the CDR3. The CDR3 protein is CAWSLRGASNQPQHF. CDR3 in DNA: TGTGCCTGGAGTCTAAGGGGGGCTAGCAATCAGCCCCAGCATTTT.

This clone was found once. V is TRBV5-4 and J is TRBJ2-1; TRBD1 matches at 8 bases. The CDR3 extends over 16 amino acids. The V and J ends lost 4 bases and 4 bases, in that order; junction bases with no gene match: 10. Germline loops: CDR1 SGHNT, CDR2 YYREEE (reference sequence). In DNA form, the CDR3 reads TGTGCCAGCAGCCCTGGGACAGGCCCACCTTACAATGAGCAGTTCTTC. It translates to CASSPGTGPPYNEQFF. Based on the CDR3 plus reference TRBV5-4 and TRBJ2-1, the full variable domain is ETGVTQSPTHLIKTRGQQVTLRCSSQSGHNTVSWYQQALGQGPQFIFQYYREEENGRGNFPPRFSGLQFPNYSSELNVNALELDDSALYLCASSPGTGPPYNEQFFGPGTRLTVL.

This clone was picked up a small number of times. The chain uses TRBV5-1 and TRBJ1-2; a possible D gene is TRBD1 (6 bases). Germline V gene data show CDR1 as SGHRS and CDR2 as YFSETQ. V lost 4 bases and J 4 bases, leaving 14 bases between the germline ends. The CDR3 is made up of 14 amino acids. CDR3 region: CASSRDISGYGYTF. CDR3 bases: TGCGCCAGCAGCCGGGACATTTCCGGCTATGGCTACACCTTC.